This TCR beta chain was sequenced in a study of control samples from healthy donors and cancer patients. TCRdb's copy holds only in-frame clones and misses some; the assay was immunoSEQ multiplex PCR. This sample yields some 66,000 clones, of which 85% are seen a single time; about 5% belongs to the top ten. The germline V gene has CDR1 MGHRA and CDR2 YSYEKL. The length of the CDR3 is 16 residues. Trimming stripped 0 bases from V and 6 bases from J, with 15 bases between. The sample consisted of blood. The gene calls are TRBV4-1 and TRBJ2-1, with D tentatively TRBD2 (5 bases). The source is a middle-aged man in good health. CDR3 coding DNA: TGCGCCAGCAGCCAAGACTTTGGGGAGTGGGCCAATGAGCAGTTCTTC. This codes for CASSQDFGEWANEQFF.